This is a list of T cell receptor beta chains from one sample in a study of blood T cell repertoires in COVID-19. Here immunoSEQ multiplex PCR was the method, and the copy in TCRdb shows in-frame clones only, minus some. The table records roughly 210,000 clones, roughly 84% of them present only once. The specimen sequenced was PBMCs or T cells enriched from blood (not recorded which). All receptors derive from a man aged 25-40 years in a cohort exposed to, infected with or recovered from COVID-19 (not recorded which). Both conserved end residues are part of each CDR3. Fields, in order: V gene, J gene, clone size, CDR3 protein. Only part of the rows carry a size: once, few, many, or a class if the clone is expanded.

TRBV11-2	TRBJ2-1	.	CASRLLAGGKVDEQFF
TRBV6-5	TRBJ1-2	.	CATFGGAGLNYGYTF
TRBV18	TRBJ1-2	once	CASSPQGDYGYTF
TRBV7-9	TRBJ2-3	many	CASSPQGTYTDTQYF
TRBV6-5	TRBJ1-1	once	CASSFPGVSEAFF
TRBV7-6	TRBJ1-1	once	CASSPLDGRILNTEAFF
TRBV6-5	TRBJ1-4	.	CASSYWGPDRNEKLFF
TRBV27	TRBJ2-1	.	CASSHPQGRQFF
TRBV19	TRBJ1-5	.	CATRPQGGNQPQHF
TRBV6-5	TRBJ1-1	.	CASSRDRGRTEAFF
TRBV7-2	TRBJ1-5	.	CASSLISPQPQHF
TRBV7-2	TRBJ2-3	.	CASSLRQIRTDTQYF
TRBV7-9	TRBJ1-2	.	CASSSGQGVGYTF
TRBV29-1	TRBJ2-1	.	CSVATGDLSYNEQFF
TRBV28	TRBJ1-6	.	CASSPEGAGRYNSPLHF
TRBV10-3	TRBJ2-3	.	CAISGGSGDFTDTQYF
TRBV28	TRBJ1-5	.	CASRKQGPSNQPQHF
TRBV19	TRBJ1-5	.	CASTNRFLSNQPQHF
TRBV7-2	TRBJ2-3	.	CASSLVRGSTDTQYF
TRBV5-1	TRBJ1-4	.	CASSLQGAEEKLFF
TRBV19	TRBJ2-1	few	CASSMYGRREFRYNEQFF
TRBV7-2	TRBJ1-6	.	CASSPPGGPNSPLHF
TRBV2	TRBJ2-7	.	CASSEGVAREQYF
TRBV28	TRBJ1-5	.	CASSLRGSQPQHF
TRBV7-3	TRBJ2-2	.	CASSLSGGGRTTGELFF
TRBV7-2	TRBJ2-1	once	CASSLVGSAYNEQFF
TRBV6-5	TRBJ2-7	.	CASSHQFSGRNEQYF
TRBV6-6	TRBJ2-1	.	CASSSRGQVYEQFF
TRBV14	TRBJ2-3	.	CASSQELPRGGISTDTQYF
TRBV6-5	TRBJ1-3	many	CASIAVRGNTIYF
TRBV12-5	TRBJ2-2	.	CASGLDRNTGELFF
TRBV18	TRBJ1-1	.	CASSPLGPRAGKRTEAFF
TRBV2	TRBJ2-7	.	CASSRTGTSGVGYEQYF
TRBV18	TRBJ1-2	.	CASSPDTNYGYTF
TRBV10-3	TRBJ2-7	.	CAISESIVASFGQPYEQYF
TRBV6-1	TRBJ2-2	.	CASSGSSGANTGELFF
TRBV6-6	TRBJ1-5	.	CASSSDRGLQPQHF
TRBV11-2	TRBJ2-5	.	CASSLGSGSGETQYF
TRBV28	TRBJ2-7	.	CASRDGGSSYEQYF
TRBV4-1	TRBJ2-2	.	CASSRLAGSNTGELFF
TRBV28	TRBJ1-5	.	CASSDPTGWENQPQHF